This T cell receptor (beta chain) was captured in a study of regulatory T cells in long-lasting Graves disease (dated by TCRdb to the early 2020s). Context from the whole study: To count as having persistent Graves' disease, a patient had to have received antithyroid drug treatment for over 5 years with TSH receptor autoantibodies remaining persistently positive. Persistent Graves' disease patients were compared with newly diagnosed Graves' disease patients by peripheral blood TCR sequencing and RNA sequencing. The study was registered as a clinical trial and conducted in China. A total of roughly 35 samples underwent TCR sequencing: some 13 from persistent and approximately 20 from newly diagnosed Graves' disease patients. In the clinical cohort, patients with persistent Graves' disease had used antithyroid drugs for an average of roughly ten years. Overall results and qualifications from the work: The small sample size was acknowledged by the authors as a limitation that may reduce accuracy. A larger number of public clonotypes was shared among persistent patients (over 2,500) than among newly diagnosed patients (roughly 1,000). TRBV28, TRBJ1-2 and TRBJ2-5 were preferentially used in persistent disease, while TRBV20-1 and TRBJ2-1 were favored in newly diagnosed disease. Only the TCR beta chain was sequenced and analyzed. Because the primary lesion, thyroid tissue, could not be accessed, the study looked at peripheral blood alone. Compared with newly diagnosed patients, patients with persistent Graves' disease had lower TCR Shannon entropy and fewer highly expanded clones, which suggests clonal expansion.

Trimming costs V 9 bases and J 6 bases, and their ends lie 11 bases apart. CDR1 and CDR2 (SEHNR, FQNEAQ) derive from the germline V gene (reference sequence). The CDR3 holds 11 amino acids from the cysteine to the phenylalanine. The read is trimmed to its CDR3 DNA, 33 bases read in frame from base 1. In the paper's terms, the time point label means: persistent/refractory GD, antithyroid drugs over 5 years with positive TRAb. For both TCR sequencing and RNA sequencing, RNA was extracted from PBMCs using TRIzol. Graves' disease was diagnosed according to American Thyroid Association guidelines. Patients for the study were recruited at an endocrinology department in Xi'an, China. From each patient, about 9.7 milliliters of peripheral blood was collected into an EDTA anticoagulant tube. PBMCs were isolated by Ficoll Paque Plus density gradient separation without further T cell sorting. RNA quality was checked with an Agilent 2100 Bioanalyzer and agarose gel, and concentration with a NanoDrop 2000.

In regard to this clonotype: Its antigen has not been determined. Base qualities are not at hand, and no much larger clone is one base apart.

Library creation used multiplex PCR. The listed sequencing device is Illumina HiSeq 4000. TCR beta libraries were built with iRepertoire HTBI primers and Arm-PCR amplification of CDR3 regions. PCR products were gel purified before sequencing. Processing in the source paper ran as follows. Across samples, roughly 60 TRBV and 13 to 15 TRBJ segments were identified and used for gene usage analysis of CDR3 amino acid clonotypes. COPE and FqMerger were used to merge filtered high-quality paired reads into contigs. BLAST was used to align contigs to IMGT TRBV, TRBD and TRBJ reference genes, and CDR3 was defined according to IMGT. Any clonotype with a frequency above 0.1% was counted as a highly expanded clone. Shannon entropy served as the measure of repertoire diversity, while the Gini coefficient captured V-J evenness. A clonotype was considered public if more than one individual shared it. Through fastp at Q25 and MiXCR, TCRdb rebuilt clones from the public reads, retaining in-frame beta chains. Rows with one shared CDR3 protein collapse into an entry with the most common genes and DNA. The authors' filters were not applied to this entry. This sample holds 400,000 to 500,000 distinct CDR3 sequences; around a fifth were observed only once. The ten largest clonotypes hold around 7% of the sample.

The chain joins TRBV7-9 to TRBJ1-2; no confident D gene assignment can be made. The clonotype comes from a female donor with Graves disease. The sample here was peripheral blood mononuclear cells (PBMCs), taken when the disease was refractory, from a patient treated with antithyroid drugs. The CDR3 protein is CASSGENGYTF. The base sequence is TGTGCCAGTTCCGGTGAGAATGGCTACACCTTC.